This passage covers 27 T cell receptor beta chains from one sample sequenced in a study of T cell changes during pregnancy in multiple sclerosis. Produced via immunoSEQ multiplex PCR; TCRdb's table is partial and in-frame only. The data show around 53,000 clones, with about 90% seen just once and approximately 0.58% held by the top ten. Here the sequenced sample was CD4+ T cells from peripheral blood mononuclear cells, taken after pregnancy. These receptors were obtained from a female donor with multiple sclerosis, enrolled in a pregnancy study.

This chain links TRBV19 with TRBJ1-4; D remains ambiguous. In germline, CDR1 is LNHDA, CDR2 SQIVND (reference sequence). This CDR3 contains 13 residues. V was trimmed by 6 bases and J by 8 bases, leaving 13 bases between them. This CDR3 is CASSLAELEKLFF. The CDR3 DNA reads TGTGCCAGTAGCCTTGCGGAACTGGAAAAACTGTTTTTT.

The CDR3 nucleotides are TGTGCCAGCAGCTTTCAGGGGAACTATGGCTACACCTTC. It translates to CASSFQGNYGYTF. The chain has TRBV7-3 and TRBJ1-2; TRBD1 might be the D (6 bases). V shed 3 bases and J shed 2 bases, with 7 bases lying between them. Per the germline V gene, CDR1 is SGHTA and CDR2 is FQGTGA. This CDR3 region has 13 residues. Full variable domain (outside the CDR3, taken from reference TRBV7-3 and TRBJ1-2): GAGVSQTPSNKVTEKGKYVELRCDPISGHTALYWYRQSLGQGPEFLIYFQGTGAADDSGLPNDRFFAVRPEGSVSTLKIQRTERGDSAVYLCASSFQGNYGYTFGSGTRLTVV.

The chain recombines TRBV7-2 with TRBJ2-7; 9 bases agree with TRBD1. The CDR3 is 15 amino acids. Trimming cost V 2 bases and J 2 bases; bases outside gene matches: 4. Germline V gene data show CDR1 as SGHTA and CDR2 as FQGNSA. CDR3 region: CASSLRQGGPYEQYF. CDR3 bases: TGTGCCAGCAGCTTACGACAGGGGGGACCCTACGAGCAGTACTTC.

This clone was recorded a few times. The V gene is TRBV6-5, the J gene TRBJ1-2; no definite D call. Germline loops: CDR1 MNHEY, CDR2 SVGAGI. The V and J ends lost 2 bases and 4 bases respectively, with 11 bases between them. The CDR3 extends over 14 amino acids. The CDR3 nucleotides read TGTGCCAGCAGTTACGCGGGAGGGTCCTATGGCTACACCTTC. Amino acids: CASSYAGGSYGYTF.

The chain couples TRBV9 to TRBJ1-1; TRBD1 matches 7 bases. Per the germline V gene, CDR1 is SGDLS and CDR2 is YYNGEE. V lost 2 bases, J lost 2 bases, and 9 bases stayed unmatched. This CDR3 region has 16 residues. The DNA of the CDR3 is TGTGCCAGCAGCGTTACGGCGACAGGGACTAACACTGAAGCTTTCTTT. Its protein product is CASSVTATGTNTEAFF.

This chain uses TRBV4-2 with TRBJ2-3, with TRBD2 identical over 7 bases. Trimming removed 1 base from V and 4 bases from J; junction bases left unmatched: 5. This CDR3 region has 15 residues. Per germline, CDR1 LGHNA and CDR2 YNFKEQ. CDR3 nucleotides: TGTGCCAGCAGCCAAGTGGGGGGGTCAGCAGATACGCAGTATTTT. Its translation: CASSQVGGSADTQYF.

The chain joins TRBV6-5 to TRBJ1-5; TRBD1 agrees at 8 bases. This CDR3 has 15 residues. Germline V gene data show CDR1 as MNHEY and CDR2 as SVGAGI. V trimming: 4 bases; J trimming: 6 bases; junction bases outside the gene matches: 8. CDR3 sequence (DNA): TGTGCCAGCAGTTTCGGACAGGGATTCGGTCAGCCCCAGCATTTT. Protein product: CASSFGQGFGQPQHF.

The V gene is TRBV7-2, the J gene TRBJ2-7; D remains ambiguous. Trimming shortened V by 6 bases and J by 3 bases, and 9 bases separated the two germline ends. Germline CDR1 SGHTA, CDR2 FQGNSA. The CDR3 has 12 amino acids. The CDR3 bases are TGTGCCAGCAGGCTTAGCAGCTACGAGCAGTACTTC. This gives the protein CASRLSSYEQYF. Drawing the rest from reference TRBV7-2 and TRBJ2-7, the complete variable domain is GAGVSQSPSNKVTEKGKDVELRCDPISGHTALYWYRQSLGQGLEFLIYFQGNSAPDKSGLPSDRFSAERTGGSVSTLTIQRTQQEDSAVYLCASRLSSYEQYFGPGTRLTVT.

V usage is TRBV7-9 and J usage is TRBJ2-1, with D unclear. This CDR3 has 15 amino acids. The germline V and J ends were trimmed by 5 bases and 2 bases, with 13 bases remaining between them. The V gene's germline CDR1 is SEHNR and CDR2 FQNEAQ (reference sequence). The CDR3 DNA follows: TGTGCCAGCAGCACTCCCCTCTCCCCCTACAATGAGCAGTTCTTC. It specifies CASSTPLSPYNEQFF.

The chain recombines TRBV19 with TRBJ1-3; unclear D gene. CDR1 and CDR2 from the germline V gene are LNHDA and SQIVND (reference sequence). Between the trimmed V and J ends, which lost 8 bases and 4 bases, there was a span of 12 bases. This CDR3 has 13 amino acids. CDR3 sequence (DNA): TGTGCCAGTGGCCAAGCGGCCGGAAACACCATATATTTT. It is translated as CASGQAAGNTIYF. The variable domain in full, with the rest retrieved from reference TRBV19 and TRBJ1-3, is DGGITQSPKYLFRKEGQNVTLSCEQNLNHDAMYWYRQDPGQGLRLIYYSQIVNDFQKGDIAEGYSVSREKKESFPLTVTSAQKNPTAFYLCASGQAAGNTIYFGEGSWLTVV.

The chain has TRBV4-2 and TRBJ1-5; D unresolved. This CDR3 comprises 16 residues. With 4 bases removed from V and 5 bases from J, the gap between germline ends came to 18 bases. Germline lookup yields CDR1 LGHNA and CDR2 YNFKEQ. CDR3 nucleotide sequence: TGTGCCAGCAGCCCTACCGCAGGCCTTGGCGATCAGCCCCAGCATTTT. Translated: CASSPTAGLGDQPQHF.

This clone showed up just once. The genes are TRBV13 and TRBJ1-1, with TRBD1 matching 8 bases. V dropped 2 bases and J dropped 0; count of bases not matched to a gene: 2. This CDR3 is 15 amino acids long. CDR1 is PRHDT and CDR2 is FYEKMQ in the germline V gene (reference sequence). CDR3 in DNA: TGTGCCAGCAGCTTAAGGGACAGGATGAACACTGAAGCTTTCTTT. This codes for CASSLRDRMNTEAFF.

The table lists this clone with a count of one. The chain joins TRBV7-2 to TRBJ2-4, with unresolved D. CDR1 SGHTA and CDR2 FQGNSA come from the germline V gene. Between the trimmed V and J ends, which lost 4 bases and 7 bases, there was a span of 17 bases. The CDR3 is 15 amino acids. The CDR3: CASSSTRGSWNIQYF. The DNA of the CDR3 is TGTGCCAGCAGCTCCACGAGAGGTTCGTGGAACATTCAGTACTTC.

V usage is TRBV5-5 and J usage is TRBJ1-5, with D possibly being TRBD1 (5 bases). The germline gives CDR1 SGHKS, CDR2 YYEKEE (reference sequence). With 0 bases removed from V and 0 bases from J, the gap between germline ends came to 7 bases. The CDR3 has 15 amino acids. This CDR3 is CASSLEGNSNQPQHF. CDR3 coding DNA: TGTGCCAGCAGCTTGGAGGGGAATAGCAATCAGCCCCAGCATTTT.

The V call is TRBV9, the J call TRBJ1-2; no reliable D call. Trimming pared 4 bases from V and 8 bases from J, leaving 15 bases between. CDR3 length equals 13 residues. Germline values: CDR1 SGDLS, CDR2 YYNGEE. The CDR3 reads CASSHSGVGGYTF. The CDR3 DNA reads as TGTGCCAGCAGCCACAGCGGGGTTGGCGGCTACACCTTC.

V usage is TRBV19 and J usage is TRBJ2-5, with no clear D. Germline V gene data show CDR1 as LNHDA and CDR2 as SQIVND (reference sequence). V was shortened by 1 base and J by 1 base, with 10 bases between the two germline ends. The CDR3 spans 15 residues. CDR3 loop: CASSIVGLSQETQYF. In DNA form, the CDR3 reads TGTGCCAGTAGTATAGTCGGGTTATCCCAAGAGACCCAGTACTTC.

The chain carries TRBV7-3 and TRBJ2-5, with a tentative D call TRBD2 (7 bases). CDR3 length: 14 residues. Germline V gene data show CDR1 as SGHTA and CDR2 as FQGTGA. V was pared by 1 base and J by 5 bases, with 11 bases between. The CDR3 coding sequence is TGTGCCAGCAGCTTAAGAGGGGGGGCGGAGACCCAGTACTTC. Translation: CASSLRGGAETQYF.

V is TRBV5-5 and J is TRBJ1-5, with a weak D call TRBD1 (5 bases). Trimming removed 4 bases at V and 2 bases at J, with 16 bases between. This CDR3 region has 16 residues. Germline V gene sequence: CDR1 SGHKS, CDR2 YYEKEE (reference sequence). The CDR3 is CASSTGLPGGNQPQHF. The CDR3 bases are TGTGCCAGCAGCACGGGACTACCAGGAGGCAATCAGCCCCAGCATTTT.

The count of this clone is one. V usage is TRBV4-2 and J usage is TRBJ2-5, with D unclear. V gave up 0 bases and J gave up 1 base, with 12 bases separating them. From germline, CDR1 is LGHNA and CDR2 YNFKEQ. The CDR3 loop spans 16 amino acids. The CDR3 protein is CASSQDLSLGQETQYF. CDR3 DNA: TGTGCCAGCAGCCAAGATCTTAGCCTGGGCCAAGAGACCCAGTACTTC.

The genes are TRBV7-2 and TRBJ2-5, with 8 bases matching TRBD1. CDR1 and CDR2 (germline): SGHTA, FQGNSA. This CDR3 spans 17 amino acids. J gave up 4 bases and V 5 bases, and 15 bases lay outside the gene matches. This CDR3 is CASSRDYGTGGGETQYF. CDR3 nucleotide sequence: TGTGCCAGCAGCAGAGATTACGGGACAGGTGGCGGAGAGACCCAGTACTTC. The entire variable domain, with the rest obtained from reference TRBV7-2 and TRBJ2-5, is as follows: GAGVSQSPSNKVTEKGKDVELRCDPISGHTALYWYRQSLGQGLEFLIYFQGNSAPDKSGLPSDRFSAERTGGSVSTLTIQRTQQEDSAVYLCASSRDYGTGGGETQYFGPGTRLLVL.

This chain connects TRBV25-1 to TRBJ2-7; D gene ambiguous. The V gene lost 7 bases and the J gene lost 3 bases, with 7 bases spanning the gap. This CDR3 spans 11 amino acids. Germline loops: CDR1 MGHDK, CDR2 SYGVNS. The chain's CDR3 is CASTGSYEQYF. CDR3 in DNA: TGTGCCAGCACAGGCAGCTACGAGCAGTACTTC.

This rearrangement joins TRBV20-1 to TRBJ2-7; 7 positions match TRBD1. The length of the CDR3 is 11 residues. Germline CDR1 is DFQATT and CDR2 is SNEGSKA (reference sequence). The CDR3 region has the DNA TGCGGTGGGACAGTGAGGGACGAGCAGTACTTC. This codes for CGGTVRDEQYF.

This chain links TRBV7-2 with TRBJ2-3; 9 positions agree with TRBD2. The CDR3 is 16 residues long. Germline assignment: CDR1 SGHTA and CDR2 FQGNSA. With 6 bases clipped from V and 3 bases from J, the junction kept 10 bases outside the gene matches. The CDR3 reads CASSLRSAGGTDTQYF. In nucleotides, the CDR3 is TGTGCCAGCAGTTTAAGGAGTGCGGGGGGGACAGATACGCAGTATTTT.

This rearrangement joins TRBV7-8 to TRBJ1-5; D is unclear. The V gene's germline CDR1 is SGHVS and CDR2 FQNEAQ. The length of the CDR3 is 17 residues. Trimming shortened V by 5 bases and J by 7 bases, and 24 bases separated the two germline ends. CDR3 DNA: TGTGCCAGCAGCCCCTGGGTGTCGGCCCCCGGCGGGCAGCCCCAGCATTTT. Its protein product is CASSPWVSAPGGQPQHF.

The chain employs TRBV11-2 and TRBJ2-5, with D uncertain. V lost 2 bases and J lost 8, with 12 bases in between. Germline CDR1 reads SGHAT; CDR2 reads FQNNGV. The CDR3 contains 13 residues. CDR3 protein: CASSLSPGVTQYF. The CDR3 nucleotides read TGTGCCAGCAGCTTAAGCCCGGGTGTCACCCAGTACTTC. The full variable domain, in which reference TRBV11-2 and TRBJ2-5 provide the parts outside the CDR3, is EAGVAQSPRYKIIEKRQSVAFWCNPISGHATLYWYQQILGQGPKLLIQFQNNGVVDDSQLPKDRFSAERLKGVDSTLKIQPAKLEDSAVYLCASSLSPGVTQYFGPGTRLLVL.

The chain joins TRBV19 to TRBJ1-5; D is uncertain. Germline V CDR1 and CDR2: LNHDA, SQIVND (reference sequence). The germline V and J ends were trimmed by 6 bases and 3 bases, with 12 bases remaining between them. The CDR3 consists of 14 residues. Written as DNA, the CDR3 is TGTGCCAGTAGCCTCGCAGGATCCAATCAGCCCCAGCATTTT. Its translation is CASSLAGSNQPQHF.

In its sample, this clone was seen once. The chain carries TRBV6-5 and TRBJ1-2; 8 nucleotides agree with TRBD1. Trimming took 6 bases from V and 1 from J; bases not matched to a gene: 4. From germline, CDR1 is MNHEY and CDR2 SVGAGI. This CDR3 has 14 amino acids. CDR3 sequence (DNA): TGTGCCAGCAGCAACAGGGGGATTAACTATGGCTACACCTTC. It specifies CASSNRGINYGYTF.